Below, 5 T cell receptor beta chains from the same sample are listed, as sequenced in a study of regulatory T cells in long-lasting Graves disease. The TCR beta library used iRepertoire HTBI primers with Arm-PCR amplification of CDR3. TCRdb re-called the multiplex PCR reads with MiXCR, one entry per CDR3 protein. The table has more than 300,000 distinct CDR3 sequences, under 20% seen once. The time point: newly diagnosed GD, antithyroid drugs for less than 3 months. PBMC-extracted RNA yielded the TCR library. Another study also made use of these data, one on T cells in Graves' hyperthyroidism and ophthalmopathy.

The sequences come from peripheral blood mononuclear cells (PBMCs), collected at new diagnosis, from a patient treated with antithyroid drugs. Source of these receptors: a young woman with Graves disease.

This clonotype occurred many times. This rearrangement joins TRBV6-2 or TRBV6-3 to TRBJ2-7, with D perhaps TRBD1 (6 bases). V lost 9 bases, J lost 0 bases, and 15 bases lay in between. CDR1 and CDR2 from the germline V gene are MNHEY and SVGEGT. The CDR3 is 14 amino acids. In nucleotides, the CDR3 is TGTGCCAGTGCAGATCCGGGACACTCCTACGAGCAGTACTTC. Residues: CASADPGHSYEQYF.

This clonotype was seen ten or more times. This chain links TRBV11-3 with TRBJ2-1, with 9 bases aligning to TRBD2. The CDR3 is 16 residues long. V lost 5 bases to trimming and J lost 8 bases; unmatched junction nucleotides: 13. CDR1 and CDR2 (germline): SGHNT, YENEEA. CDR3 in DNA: TGTGCCAGCAGCCCCCCGGGGGGCGGGGGGGATTATGAGCAGTTCTTC. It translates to CASSPPGGGGDYEQFF.

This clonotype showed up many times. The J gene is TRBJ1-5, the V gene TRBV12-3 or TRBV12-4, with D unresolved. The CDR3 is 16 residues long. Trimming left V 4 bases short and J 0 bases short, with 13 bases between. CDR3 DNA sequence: TGTGCCAGCAGTTCCACGACTGAGTATAGCAATCAGCCCCAGCATTTT. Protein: CASSSTTEYSNQPQHF.

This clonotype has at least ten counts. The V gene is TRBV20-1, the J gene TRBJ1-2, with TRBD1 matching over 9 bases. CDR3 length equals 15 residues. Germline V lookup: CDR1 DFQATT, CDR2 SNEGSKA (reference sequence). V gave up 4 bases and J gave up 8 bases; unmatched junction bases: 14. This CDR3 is CSAIQGASGLLGYTF. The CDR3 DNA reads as TGCAGTGCTATACAGGGGGCGTCGGGTTTGCTCGGCTACACCTTC.

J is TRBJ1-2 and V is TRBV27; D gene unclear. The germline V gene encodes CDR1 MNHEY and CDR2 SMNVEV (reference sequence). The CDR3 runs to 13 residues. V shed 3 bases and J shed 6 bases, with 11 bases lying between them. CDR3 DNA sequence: TGTGCCAGCAGTTTGCCGGGCTCTCATGGCTACACCTTC. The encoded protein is CASSLPGSHGYTF.